This T cell receptor (beta chain) was retrieved from a study of identical twins. This clonotype was observed a few times. Antigen: not known. Study-wide findings and caveats: The same donors were not followed; conclusions instead depended on cross-sectional statistical analysis. Insertions were fewer in abundant cord blood beta clonotypes, whereas memory repertoires showed none of this pattern.

The CDR3 consists of 14 residues. Germline CDR1 SGHAT, CDR2 FQNNGV. V lost 2 bases to trimming and J lost 3 bases, with 7 bases between them. TCRdb recomputed calls from the 5' RACE reads with MiXCR, one row per CDR3 protein. Among 350,000 or so distinct CDR3 sequences listed, 9% to 15% were seen once. The same specimen was also included in a second study, on yellow fever vaccine responses in identical twins. From that study: Twins showed a vaccine T cell response that reportedly seemed partly convergent, partly personalized.

This chain uses TRBV11-2 with TRBJ2-2; no definite D call. The receptor's source is a young woman in good health. Sequencing was done on a sample of CD8+ T cells sorted from blood. CDR3: CASSLSGDTGELFF. CDR3 DNA sequence: TGTGCCAGCAGCTTATCGGGCGACACCGGGGAGCTGTTTTTT.